These 29 T cell receptor beta chains share one sample of origin, sequenced in a study of T cells in localized non-small cell lung cancer. Only in-frame clones appear in the TCRdb table, and some are missing; sequencing was by immunoSEQ multiplex PCR. The sample shows tens of thousands of clones, 70% to 90% of them seen only once. Material: peripheral blood, obtained before any cancer treatment. These receptors were taken from a female donor at least 60 years old with stage I lung adenocarcinoma.

The genes are TRBV30 and TRBJ2-2, with 11 nucleotides matching TRBD2. The CDR3 is 16 residues long. V shed 4 bases and J 3 bases; nucleotides not matched to a gene: 7. Germline V CDR1 and CDR2: GTSNPN, SVGIG (reference sequence). CDR3 sequence: CAWKFSGRADTGELFF. The CDR3 DNA reads as TGTGCCTGGAAATTTAGCGGGAGGGCCGACACCGGGGAGCTGTTTTTT.

This chain connects TRBV2 to TRBJ1-1, with D unclear. Germline V lookup: CDR1 SNHLY, CDR2 FYNNEI. The CDR3 has 13 amino acids. V was trimmed by 4 bases and J by 0 bases, leaving 6 bases between them. CDR3 sequence reads: CASSVVMNTEAFF. CDR3 nucleotides: TGTGCCAGCAGTGTCGTAATGAACACTGAAGCTTTCTTT.

The gene calls are TRBV5-1 and TRBJ1-3, with 7 bases that match TRBD1. Germline V gives CDR1 SGHRS, CDR2 YFSETQ. The CDR3 runs to 17 residues. The trim removed 3 bases at V and 0 bases at J, leaving 9 bases unmatched. This CDR3 reads CASSSQPRGASGNTIYF. The CDR3 region has the DNA TGCGCCAGCAGCTCTCAGCCCAGGGGGGCCTCTGGAAACACCATATATTTT.

The V gene is TRBV18, the J gene TRBJ1-1; D is undetermined. This CDR3 spans 13 amino acids. V was cut by 3 bases and J by 5 bases, with 10 bases left in between. Germline lookup yields CDR1 KGHSH and CDR2 LQKENI. The DNA of the CDR3 is TGTGCCAGCTCACCCCTGGGCGAAACTGAAGCTTTCTTT. Protein sequence: CASSPLGETEAFF.

This clone was seen just once. The chain uses TRBV30 and TRBJ2-7, with TRBD2 identical over 8 bases. Looked up from germline, CDR1 is GTSNPN and CDR2 is SVGIG (reference sequence). V dropped 3 bases and J dropped 0; count of bases not matched to a gene: 7. The CDR3 contains 15 residues. The chain's CDR3 is CAWRRAAGASYEQYF. The CDR3 DNA reads TGTGCCTGGAGACGGGCAGCGGGGGCCTCCTACGAGCAGTACTTC. The full variable domain, in which reference TRBV30 and TRBJ2-7 provide the parts outside the CDR3, is SQTIHQWPATLVQPVGSPLSLECTVEGTSNPNLYWYRQAAGRGLQLLFYSVGIGQISSEVPQNLSASRPQDRQFILSSKKLLLSDSGFYLCAWRRAAGASYEQYFGPGTRLTVT.

The chain links TRBV6-5 to TRBJ1-2; TRBD1 matches 9 bases. Germline CDR1 reads MNHEY; CDR2 reads SVGAGI. CDR3 size: 13 residues. The junction had 7 bases not matched to a gene; V was cut back by 6 bases and J by 8 bases. DNA for the CDR3: TGTGCCAGCAGCAAACAGGGGGCGTTAGGCTACACCTTC. Translating it yields CASSKQGALGYTF.

This chain links TRBV9 with TRBJ1-2; 9 positions agree with TRBD1. CDR1 and CDR2 from the germline V gene are SGDLS and YYNGEE. V was pared by 3 bases and J by 2 bases, with 8 bases of the junction left unmatched. The CDR3 totals 16 residues. The CDR3 here is CASSARFGQGNYGYTF. The CDR3 DNA is TGTGCCAGCAGCGCCCGATTTGGACAGGGGAACTATGGCTACACCTTC. Variable domain in full (rest from reference TRBV9 and TRBJ1-2): DSGVTQTPKHLITATGQRVTLRCSPRSGDLSVYWYQQSLDQGLQFLIQYYNGEERAKGNILERFSAQQFPDLHSELNLSSLELGDSALYFCASSARFGQGNYGYTFGSGTRLTVV.

Worth noting for this clone: The junction departs from the called germline gene at one end, perhaps through a read error. This sequence joins TRBV4-2 and TRBJ2-7; 9 nucleotides line up with TRBD1. The CDR3 runs to 11 residues. CDR1 is LGHNA and CDR2 is YNFKEQ in the germline V gene. CDR3 residues: CASSQGRDRVF. The CDR3 coding sequence is TGTGCCAGCAGCCAAGGTAGGGACAGGGTCTTC.

J is TRBJ1-1 and V is TRBV5-4; possibly TRBD1 for D (5 bases). CDR3 length: 13 residues. Looked up from germline, CDR1 is SGHNT and CDR2 is YYREEE (reference sequence). V lost 2 bases to trimming and J lost 9 bases, with 14 bases between them. This CDR3 is CASSLLGPTKAFF. The CDR3 nucleotides are TGTGCCAGCAGCTTACTGGGACCGACTAAAGCTTTCTTT.

The chain recombines TRBV10-3 with TRBJ2-5; 11 bases are shared with TRBD1. The germline CDR1 and CDR2 sequences are ENHRY and SYGVKD. The length of the CDR3 is 14 residues. Trimming took 2 bases from V and 5 from J; bases not matched to a gene: 1. CDR3 amino acids: CAISERDRGETQYF. For the CDR3, the DNA is TGTGCCATCAGTGAGAGGGACAGGGGGGAGACCCAGTACTTC.

This clone appeared a single time. The chain links TRBV29-1 to TRBJ1-3, with D unresolved. Trimming took 5 bases from V and 0 from J, leaving 5 bases between them. From germline, CDR1 is SQVTM and CDR2 ANQGSEA. This CDR3 region has 12 residues. CDR3 DNA: TGCAGCGTTAAAATCTCTGGAAACACCATATATTTT. This gives the protein CSVKISGNTIYF.

This chain uses TRBV2 with TRBJ2-1; a possible D gene is TRBD2 (5 bases). The CDR3 length is 12 residues. The V gene's germline CDR1 is SNHLY and CDR2 FYNNEI. V lost 8 bases to trimming and J lost 9 bases, with 14 bases between them. The CDR3 reads CASRWLGVEQFF. DNA of the CDR3: TGTGCCAGCCGTTGGTTGGGAGTTGAGCAGTTCTTC.

The CDR3 is CASSKISRQGANEQYF. CDR3 in DNA: TGTGCCAGCAGCAAAATTAGTCGACAGGGGGCAAACGAGCAGTACTTC. This chain uses TRBV21-1 with TRBJ2-7; TRBD1, the table's D call, lacks a check against the DNA. TRBV21-1 is reported as a pseudogene. CDR3 length: 16 amino acids.

This clone was found a few times. The chain links TRBV7-3 to TRBJ1-2, with 7 positions matching TRBD1. In germline, CDR1 is SGHTA, CDR2 FQGTGA. The CDR3 is 15 residues long. J gave up 5 bases and V 3 bases, and 9 bases lay outside the gene matches. The CDR3, as DNA: TGTGCCAGCAGCTTTGACCCGACAGGGACTTATGGCTACACCTTC. Its protein product is CASSFDPTGTYGYTF.

This clone is a singleton in its sample. This chain connects TRBV6-1 to TRBJ1-2, with D maybe TRBD1 (5 bases). The V gene lost 5 bases and the J gene lost 4 bases, with 17 bases spanning the gap. The CDR3 runs to 15 residues. The V gene's germline CDR1 is MNHNS and CDR2 SASEGT. The CDR3 DNA is TGTGCCAGCAGTTTCAGGGCAGGAGGAGGCTATGGCTACACCTTC. It is translated as CASSFRAGGGYGYTF.

The V and J genes are TRBV5-1 and TRBJ2-5, with D perhaps being TRBD1 or TRBD2 (7 bases each). The CDR3 runs 17 residues. CDR1 and CDR2 (germline): SGHRS, YFSETQ. V gave up 4 bases and J gave up 5 bases, with 24 bases separating them. The CDR3 DNA reads as TGCGCCAGCAGCACGAGCAGGGGAGGGACAGCGAGGGAGACCCAGTACTTC. It codes for CASSTSRGGTARETQYF.

This clone was counted a single time. The chain uses TRBV12-5 and TRBJ1-3; no definite D call. Trimming removed 6 bases from V and 0 bases from J, with 9 bases in between. This CDR3 contains 14 residues. In germline, CDR1 is LGHNT, CDR2 FRNRAP. CDR3 amino acids: CASGPGSSGNTIYF. CDR3 in DNA: TGTGCTAGTGGCCCCGGGAGCTCTGGAAACACCATATATTTT. Filled out from reference TRBV12-5 and TRBJ1-3, the complete variable domain reads DARVTQTPRHKVTEMGQEVTMRCQPILGHNTVFWYRQTMMQGLELLAYFRNRAPLDDSGMPKDRFSAEMPDATLATLKIQPSEPRDSAVYFCASGPGSSGNTIYFGEGSWLTVV.

The chain is built from TRBV9 and TRBJ2-1; 10 positions agree with TRBD2. The V segment lost 4 bases and the J segment 3 bases; nucleotides outside the gene matches: 1. Per the germline V gene, CDR1 is SGDLS and CDR2 is YYNGEE. The CDR3 spans 14 residues. In DNA form, the CDR3 reads TGTGCCAGCAGCCGGACTAGCGGCTACAATGAGCAGTTCTTC. This translates into CASSRTSGYNEQFF.

The DNA for the CDR3 is TGTGCCAGCAGCCAGACTAGCGGGGGATCAGATACGCAGTATTTT. This gives the protein CASSQTSGGSDTQYF. The rearrangement joins TRBV5-6 to TRBJ2-3, with TRBD2 identical over 12 bases. CDR1 and CDR2 (germline): SGHDT, YYEEEE. CDR3 length equals 15 residues. V shed 4 bases and J 4 bases; nucleotides not matched to a gene: 4.

This chain connects TRBV29-1 to TRBJ2-1, with 7 bases matching TRBD2. Germline-derived CDR1 and CDR2 are SQVTM and ANQGSEA. This CDR3 comprises 13 residues. V shed 5 bases, J shed 8 bases, and the junction held 9 bases outside the gene matches. Written as DNA, the CDR3 is TGCAGCGTTACTAGCGCCACCTCGGATGAGCAGTTCTTC. It specifies CSVTSATSDEQFF.

This chain connects TRBV6-6 to TRBJ2-1, with a weak D call TRBD2 (6 bases). CDR3 length: 14 residues. V gave up 5 bases and J gave up 4 bases, with 12 bases separating them. Germline V gives CDR1 MNHNY, CDR2 SVGAGI (reference sequence). Here the CDR3 DNA reads TGTGCCAGCAGTCTCCGGGACTCATACAATGAGCAGTTCTTC. Its protein is CASSLRDSYNEQFF.

The CDR3 nucleotides read TGTGCCAGCAGCCTGACAGGGAGCACTGAAGCTTTCTTT. This codes for CASSLTGSTEAFF. This chain uses TRBV7-3 with TRBJ1-1, with 7 bases that match TRBD1. The CDR3 totals 13 residues. Unmatched junction bases numbered 4, after V lost 5 bases and J lost 4 bases. Germline assignment: CDR1 SGHTA and CDR2 FQGTGA.

This clone was observed a single time. The chain joins TRBV5-1 to TRBJ1-1; TRBD1 might be the D (5 bases). V was trimmed by 0 bases and J by 1 base, leaving 10 bases between them. The CDR3 has 15 residues. CDR1 is SGHRS, CDR2 YFSETQ, per germline. The DNA for the CDR3 is TGCGCCAGCAGCTTGGGGGGCGCGGGGAACACTGAAGCTTTCTTT. Its translation: CASSLGGAGNTEAFF.

The rearrangement joins TRBV27 to TRBJ2-1; TRBD2 aligns across 7 bases. This CDR3 has 15 residues. Trimming cost V 2 bases and J 7 bases; bases outside gene matches: 8. Germline CDR1 reads MNHEY; CDR2 reads SMNVEV (reference sequence). For the CDR3, the DNA is TGTGCCAGCAGTTTAAAAGCGGGAAGGTTGAATGAGCAGTTCTTC. Protein product: CASSLKAGRLNEQFF.

The J gene is TRBJ1-2, the V gene TRBV11-2; 10 bases align to TRBD1. CDR1 is SGHAT and CDR2 is FQNNGV in the germline V gene. The CDR3 covers 14 residues. V trimming: 5 bases; J trimming: 8 bases; junction bases outside the gene matches: 8. The CDR3 DNA reads TGTGCCAGCAGCCTCGGGACAGGGGTGGAAGGCTACACCTTC. This codes for CASSLGTGVEGYTF.

The chain has TRBV13 and TRBJ2-6; the match to TRBD1 covers 7 bases. The CDR3 sequence is 17 residues long. V lost 6 bases to trimming and J lost 0 bases; unmatched junction nucleotides: 8. In germline, CDR1 is PRHDT, CDR2 FYEKMQ (reference sequence). The CDR3 spells CASRSRDRASGANVLTF. The CDR3, as DNA: TGTGCCAGCAGGTCCCGGGACAGAGCCTCTGGGGCCAACGTCCTGACTTTC. The variable domain in full, completed from reference TRBV13 and TRBJ2-6, reads AAGVIQSPRHLIKEKRETATLKCYPIPRHDTVYWYQQGPGQDPQFLISFYEKMQSDKGSIPDRFSAQQFSDYHSELNMSSLELGDSALYFCASRSRDRASGANVLTFGAGSRLTVL.

This chain links TRBV5-6 with TRBJ2-7; 14 bases are shared with TRBD2. The junction had 6 bases not matched to a gene; V was cut back by 3 bases and J by 4 bases. Germline loops: CDR1 SGHDT, CDR2 YYEEEE. CDR3 size: 16 residues. The CDR3 here is CASSYRTSGRRYEQYF. Here the CDR3 DNA reads TGTGCCAGCAGCTACCGGACTAGCGGGAGGAGGTACGAGCAGTACTTC.

This rearrangement joins TRBV5-4 to TRBJ2-1; TRBD2 agrees at 13 bases. CDR1 is SGHNT, CDR2 YYREEE, per germline (reference sequence). V lost 6 bases to trimming and J lost 8 bases; unmatched junction nucleotides: 8. The CDR3 length is 15 residues. The CDR3 DNA reads as TGTGCCAGCACCCGTGGGACTAGCGGGATAGATGAGCAGTTCTTC. This translates into CASTRGTSGIDEQFF.

The chain employs TRBV5-1 and TRBJ2-3, with D possibly matching TRBD2 (6 bases). Germline loops: CDR1 SGHRS, CDR2 YFSETQ. The CDR3 extends over 12 amino acids. Between the trimmed V and J ends, which lost 4 bases and 10 bases, there was a span of 13 bases. CDR3 protein: CASSLPGEAQYF. DNA for the CDR3: TGCGCCAGCAGCCTCCCGGGGGAGGCGCAGTATTTT.